This T cell receptor (beta chain) was identified in a study of T-cell memory formation after mild COVID-19. Turning to the study itself: Clusters of TCRs were largely donor specific.

TCRdb fed the 5' RACE reads into MiXCR, producing one record per CDR3 protein. The sample has 300,000 to 400,000 distinct CDR3 sequences, 10% to 15% seen once. The germline V and J ends were trimmed by 5 bases and 1 base, with 8 bases remaining between them. This CDR3 has 13 amino acids. A remark on this clonotype: Given a far larger clone just one base away, this is likely a sequencing read error.

The clonotype comes from a man aged 18 to 30 who had mild COVID-19 (a few samples of this study predate the infection). Cell type and time point are not known. The sequencing input was PBMCs or a T cell subset sorted from them (not recorded which). The chain is built from TRBV12-3 or TRBV12-4 and TRBJ2-5; D is possibly TRBD1 (6 bases). The CDR3 bases are TGTGCCAGCAGTCGGGACACCCAAGAGACCCAGTACTTC. Translating it yields CASSRDTQETQYF.